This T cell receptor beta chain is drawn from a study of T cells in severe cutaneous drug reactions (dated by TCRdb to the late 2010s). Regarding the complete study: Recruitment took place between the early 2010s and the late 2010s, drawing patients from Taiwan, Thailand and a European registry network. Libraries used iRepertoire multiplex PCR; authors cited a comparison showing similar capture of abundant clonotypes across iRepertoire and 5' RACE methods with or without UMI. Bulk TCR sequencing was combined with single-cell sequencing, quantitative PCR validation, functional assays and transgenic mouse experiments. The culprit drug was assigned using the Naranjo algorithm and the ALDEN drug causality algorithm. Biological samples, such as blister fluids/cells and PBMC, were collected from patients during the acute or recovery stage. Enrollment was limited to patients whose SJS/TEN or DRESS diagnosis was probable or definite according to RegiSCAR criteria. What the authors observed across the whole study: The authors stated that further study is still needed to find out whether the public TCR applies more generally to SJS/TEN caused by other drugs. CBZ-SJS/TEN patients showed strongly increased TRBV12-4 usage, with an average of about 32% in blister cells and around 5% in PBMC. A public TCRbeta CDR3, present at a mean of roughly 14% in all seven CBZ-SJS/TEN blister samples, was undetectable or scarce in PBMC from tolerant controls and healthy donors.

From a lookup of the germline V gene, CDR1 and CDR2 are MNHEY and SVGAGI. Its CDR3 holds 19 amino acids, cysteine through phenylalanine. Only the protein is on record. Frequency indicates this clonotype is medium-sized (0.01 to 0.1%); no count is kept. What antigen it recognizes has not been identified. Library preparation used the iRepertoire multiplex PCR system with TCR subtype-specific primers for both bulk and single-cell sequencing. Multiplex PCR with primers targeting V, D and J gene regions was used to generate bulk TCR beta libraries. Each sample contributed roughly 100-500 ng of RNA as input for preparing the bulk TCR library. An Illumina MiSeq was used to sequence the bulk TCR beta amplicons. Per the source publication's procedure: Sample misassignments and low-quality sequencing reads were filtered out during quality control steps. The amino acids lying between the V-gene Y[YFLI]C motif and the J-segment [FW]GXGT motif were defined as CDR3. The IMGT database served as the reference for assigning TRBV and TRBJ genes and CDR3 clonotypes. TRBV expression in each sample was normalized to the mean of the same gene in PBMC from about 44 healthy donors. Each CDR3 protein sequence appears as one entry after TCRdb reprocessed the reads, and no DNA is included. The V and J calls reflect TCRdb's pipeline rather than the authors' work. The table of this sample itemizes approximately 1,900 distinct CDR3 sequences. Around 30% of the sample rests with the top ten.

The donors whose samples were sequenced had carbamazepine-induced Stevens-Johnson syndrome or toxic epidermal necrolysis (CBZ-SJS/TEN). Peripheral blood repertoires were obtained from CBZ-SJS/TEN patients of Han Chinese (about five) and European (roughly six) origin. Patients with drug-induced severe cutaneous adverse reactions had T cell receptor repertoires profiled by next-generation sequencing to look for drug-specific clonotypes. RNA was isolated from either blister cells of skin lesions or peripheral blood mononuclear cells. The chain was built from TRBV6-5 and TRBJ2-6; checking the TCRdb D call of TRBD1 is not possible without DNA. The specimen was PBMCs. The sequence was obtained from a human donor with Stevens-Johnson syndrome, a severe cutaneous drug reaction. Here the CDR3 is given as CASSYSRLGQGAGANVLTF.